These T cell receptor beta chains were read from a single sample in a study of T cell responses to AZD1222 COVID-19 vaccine. Method: immunoSEQ multiplex PCR; TCRdb's copy keeps in-frame clones and lacks some. The sample carries about 130,000 clones, over 85% recorded once. This specimen consisted of peripheral blood, obtained on day 0 of AZD1222 vaccination. These receptors all come from an adult in good health. Each CDR3 is given with its conserved first and last residue. D genes are given only for firm matches. Clone size, where shown, is once, few, many, or a class for clones that have expanded.

TGTGCCACCAGTGATCGAGCGGGAGGTCTGGGGAATGAGCAGTTCTTC | CATSDRAGGLGNEQFF | TRBJ2-1 | TRBV24-1 | TRBD2 | -
TGTGCCAGCAGTTCCGGGACTAGCGGGAGACAGGGGCAGTTCTTC | CASSSGTSGRQGQFF | TRBJ2-1 | TRBV28 | TRBD2 | -
TGTGCCAGCAACCACGGGGAGGATCAGCCCCAGCATTTT | CASNHGEDQPQHF | TRBJ1-5 | TRBV6-6 | - | -
TGCGCCAGCAGCTTGGGGACAGGGGGCCGCGAGCAGTACTTC | CASSLGTGGREQYF | TRBJ2-7 | TRBV5-1 | TRBD1 | -
TGTGCCAGCAGTCCCTACAGAGTCTCTGGAAACACCATATATTTT | CASSPYRVSGNTIYF | TRBJ1-3 | TRBV28 | - | once
TGTGCCAGCAGCTTAGGCCCCTCTGGTCCTAATTCACCCCTCCACTTT | CASSLGPSGPNSPLHF | TRBJ1-6 | TRBV7-9 | - | -
TGCGCCAGCAGCCAAGGACTAGCGGGAGTCCAGGGCATCTACGAGCAGTACTTC | CASSQGLAGVQGIYEQYF | TRBJ2-7 | TRBV4-1 | TRBD2 | -
TGTGCCAGCAGTTTAGCAGGGGGGACAGATACGCAGTATTTT | CASSLAGGTDTQYF | TRBJ2-3 | TRBV28 | - | -
TGTGCCAGCAGTGTCGCCGGGACAGGGCCCCTACGCAATCAGCCCCAGCATTTT | CASSVAGTGPLRNQPQHF | TRBJ1-5 | TRBV28 | TRBD1 | -
TGTGCCAGCAGTTTAGGGGACACTGAAGCTTTCTTT | CASSLGDTEAFF | TRBJ1-1 | TRBV12-3/TRBV12-4 | - | -
TGTGCCAGCAGTTACAGTAAAACAGTGCTAGGTCAGCCCCAGCATTTT | CASSYSKTVLGQPQHF | TRBJ1-5 | TRBV6-6 | - | few
TGCAGTGCTAGTATTGGACCGGGTACCTACGAGCAGTACTTC | CSASIGPGTYEQYF | TRBJ2-7 | TRBV20-1 | - | -
TGTGCCAGCAGTAATGAAAGGCAGTCCAGGGTCTACGAGCAGTACTTC | CASSNERQSRVYEQYF | TRBJ2-7 | TRBV27 | - | -
TGTGCCAGCAGTGAAGGTCAGGGAGGTTACAATTCACCCCTCCACTTT | CASSEGQGGYNSPLHF | TRBJ1-6 | TRBV6-1 | - | once
TGTGCCAGCAGCTTAGCGTACTCTGGCAGGTCCGCTGAAGCTTTCTTT | CASSLAYSGRSAEAFF | TRBJ1-1 | TRBV7-2 | - | -
TGTGCCAGCTCGAGGGGGTCCTCCTACAATGAGCAGTTCTTC | CASSRGSSYNEQFF | TRBJ2-1 | TRBV2 | - | -
TGCGCCAGCAGCTTGTCCTTGAACAGGGGGCGGTTCACTGAAGCTTTCTTT | CASSLSLNRGRFTEAFF | TRBJ1-1 | TRBV5-1 | TRBD1 | -
TGTGCCAGTTGCTCGACGGGACCGGGCAAACAGCCCCAGCATTTT | CASCSTGPGKQPQHF | TRBJ1-5 | TRBV19 | - | -
TGCAGCGTTGAAGGGACTAGCGGGAACACAGATACGCAGTATTTT | CSVEGTSGNTDTQYF | TRBJ2-3 | TRBV29-1 | TRBD2 | -
TGTGCCAGCAGCTTGGGTCCGGGAGTGGGCAACGAGCAGTACTTC | CASSLGPGVGNEQYF | TRBJ2-7 | TRBV5-6 | - | -
TGTGCCAGCAGGAGGACAGGGGCCACAGATACGCAGTATTTT | CASRRTGATDTQYF | TRBJ2-3 | TRBV2 | TRBD1 | -
TGTGCCAGCAGCTTAACCGGGACGAGGAATCAGCCCCAGCATTTT | CASSLTGTRNQPQHF | TRBJ1-5 | TRBV6-6 | - | -
TGTGCCAGCAGTTTAAGAGGTTTCTATAGCAATCAGCCCCAGCATTTT | CASSLRGFYSNQPQHF | TRBJ1-5 | TRBV28 | - | -
TGTGCCTGGAGTCGCGGGGTTGCGCCCCAGCATTTT | CAWSRGVAPQHF | TRBJ1-5 | TRBV30 | - | -
TGTGCCAGCAGCCAGGGGCTCACTAGCGGGATTTACGAGCAGTACTTC | CASSQGLTSGIYEQYF | TRBJ2-7 | TRBV14 | TRBD2 | once
TGTGCCAGCAGCTGGGGGACAGGGAACACCGGGGAGCTGTTTTTT | CASSWGTGNTGELFF | TRBJ2-2 | TRBV5-6 | TRBD1 | -
TGTGCCAGCAACGAGGCCTGGAGCAATCAGCCCCAGCATTTT | CASNEAWSNQPQHF | TRBJ1-5 | TRBV6-5 | - | -
TGTGCCAGTACACAGGGGAGCACAGATACGCAGTATTTT | CASTQGSTDTQYF | TRBJ2-3 | TRBV19 | TRBD1 | -
TGCGCCAGCAGCCAAGATCCAGGGGTGAACACTGAAGCTTTCTTT | CASSQDPGVNTEAFF | TRBJ1-1 | TRBV4-3 | - | -
TGTGCCTGGAGTTTCCGGACAGGGGCTGGCTACACCTTC | CAWSFRTGAGYTF | TRBJ1-2 | TRBV30 | TRBD1 | -
TGTGCCAGCAGCTTAGCAAAAGCGAGCAGCTCTGGAAACACCATATATTTT | CASSLAKASSSGNTIYF | TRBJ1-3 | TRBV7-2 | - | -
TGTGCCAGTAGTATAGTTCGGGGGGCGGGGAACACTGAAGCTTTCTTT | CASSIVRGAGNTEAFF | TRBJ1-1 | TRBV19 | - | once
TGCGCCAGCAGTTGGACCGGGCCTGACTATGGCTACACCTTC | CASSWTGPDYGYTF | TRBJ1-2 | TRBV5-1 | - | -
TGTGCCAGCAGTTTACGGGGGGCGAGCTCCTACGAGCAGTACTTC | CASSLRGASSYEQYF | TRBJ2-7 | TRBV28 | - | -
TGTGCCTGGAGTCCCGGACCGAGCAATCAGCCCCAGCATTTT | CAWSPGPSNQPQHF | TRBJ1-5 | TRBV30 | - | -
TGTGCCAGTAGTCATAGGACAGGAGGCTACACCTTC | CASSHRTGGYTF | TRBJ1-2 | TRBV19 | TRBD1 | -
TGTGCCAGCACCTCCGGGCGTACTTTCCCCACAGATACGCAGTATTTT | CASTSGRTFPTDTQYF | TRBJ2-3 | TRBV7-2 | - | -
TGTGCCAGCAGCCGGGAGCGGACTGAAGCTTTCTTT | CASSRERTEAFF | TRBJ1-1 | TRBV12-3/TRBV12-4 | - | -
TGTGCCAGCTCAAATGGACAGGGGGCGAATAATTCACCCCTCCACTTT | CASSNGQGANNSPLHF | TRBJ1-6 | TRBV18 | TRBD1 | -
TGCGCCAGTTGGACTACCGGTGGGGAGACCCAGTACTTC | CASWTTGGETQYF | TRBJ2-5 | TRBV5-1 | - | -
TGTGCCAGCAGTGACGGCAGATACGAGCAGTACTTC | CASSDGRYEQYF | TRBJ2-7 | TRBV2 | - | -
TGTGCCTGGAGTCTCCCGGGGGCGAGCAATCAGCCCCAGCATTTT | CAWSLPGASNQPQHF | TRBJ1-5 | TRBV30 | - | once
TGTGCCAGTAGCCCCGACAGGCGGCCTAGCACAGATACGCAGTATTTT | CASSPDRRPSTDTQYF | TRBJ2-3 | TRBV19 | - | -
TGTGCCAGCAGCTCGATGGGCAGGGCTAACACTGAAGCTTTCTTT | CASSSMGRANTEAFF | TRBJ1-1 | TRBV7-9 | - | -
TGTGCCAGCATCCGGAGCCGGGACAGTCTCGTCCCCCTCCACTTT | CASIRSRDSLVPLHF | TRBJ1-6 | TRBV6-6 | TRBD1 | -
TGTGCCAGCTCACCACACGAGGGGTGGAGTGCTGAAGCTTTCTTT | CASSPHEGWSAEAFF | TRBJ1-1 | TRBV18 | - | once
TGTGCCAGCAGCTTGGCCGCACAGGCGAGCAATCAGCCCCAGCATTTT | CASSLAAQASNQPQHF | TRBJ1-5 | TRBV5-5 | - | -
TGTGCCAGCAGTTTATGGCAGGGCCGGACGGAGCAGTACTTC | CASSLWQGRTEQYF | TRBJ2-7 | TRBV27 | - | -
TGTGCCATCAGTGGACAGGGGGCAGACACCATATATTTT | CAISGQGADTIYF | TRBJ1-3 | TRBV10-3 | TRBD1 | -
TGCAGCGTTCGGACAAACTCCTACGAGCAGTACTTC | CSVRTNSYEQYF | TRBJ2-7 | TRBV29-1 | - | -
TGTGCCAGCAGCCCCCGGAGAACCTTCAACACTGAAGCTTTCTTT | CASSPRRTFNTEAFF | TRBJ1-1 | TRBV13 | - | -
TGTGCCAGCAGTTACGGTCTTGGAAACACCATATATTTT | CASSYGLGNTIYF | TRBJ1-3 | TRBV6-5 | - | -
TGTGCCAGCAGCTTGGGGATGTCGTATGGCTACACCTTC | CASSLGMSYGYTF | TRBJ1-2 | TRBV28 | - | once